This is a list of T cell receptor beta chains from one sample in a study of blood T cell repertoires in COVID-19. Produced via immunoSEQ multiplex PCR; TCRdb's table is partial and in-frame only. The sample gives a few hundred thousand clones, 90% of which show up once; around 2.3% is in the top ten. Sequences were obtained from peripheral blood. Receptor source: a woman in her sixties with COVID-19, enrolled during active disease. Both conserved end residues are part of each CDR3. Each record gives: CDR3 length, J gene, clone size, V gene, D gene, CDR3 DNA, CDR3 protein. The D gene is left open where the match is weak. Clone size is not always given. Where it is, it says once, few, many or a class for expanded clones.

CDR3 length: 14; J gene: TRBJ2-5; clone size: once; V gene: TRBV5-1; D gene: TRBD1; CDR3 DNA: TGCGCCAGCAGCTTTGGACAGGTCCAAGAGACCCAGTACTTC; CDR3 protein: CASSFGQVQETQYF
CDR3 length: 15; J gene: TRBJ1-1; clone size: -; V gene: TRBV5-1; D gene: TRBD1; CDR3 DNA: TGCGCCAGCAGCTTGTGGACAGGGGGAACAACTGAAGCTTTCTTT; CDR3 protein: CASSLWTGGTTEAFF
CDR3 length: 13; J gene: TRBJ1-1; clone size: -; V gene: TRBV4-3; D gene: -; CDR3 DNA: TGCGCCAGCAGCCAAGATCGGCGAGCGGAAGCTTTCTTT; CDR3 protein: CASSQDRRAEAFF
CDR3 length: 15; J gene: TRBJ1-3; clone size: -; V gene: TRBV7-2; D gene: -; CDR3 DNA: TGTGCCAGCAGCGTCAGAGGTAGAGGGGGAAACACCATATATTTT; CDR3 protein: CASSVRGRGGNTIYF
CDR3 length: 14; J gene: TRBJ1-3; clone size: -; V gene: TRBV6-5; D gene: -; CDR3 DNA: TGTGCCAGCACCCCGGGATCTCCTGGAAACACCATATATTTT; CDR3 protein: CASTPGSPGNTIYF
CDR3 length: 14; J gene: TRBJ1-1; clone size: -; V gene: TRBV18; D gene: TRBD1; CDR3 DNA: TGTGCCAGCTCACCGCGCGGGACAGTAAACGAAGCTTTCTTT; CDR3 protein: CASSPRGTVNEAFF
CDR3 length: 16; J gene: TRBJ2-5; clone size: -; V gene: TRBV6-2/TRBV6-3; D gene: TRBD2; CDR3 DNA: TGTGCCAGCAGCTCCAGGACTAGCGGGGGGGCTGAGACCCAGTACTTC; CDR3 protein: CASSSRTSGGAETQYF
CDR3 length: 15; J gene: TRBJ2-5; clone size: -; V gene: TRBV11-2; D gene: -; CDR3 DNA: TGTGCCAGCAGCTTAGAGTTGGCTAGCTCCCAGACCCAGTACTTC; CDR3 protein: CASSLELASSQTQYF
CDR3 length: 14; J gene: TRBJ1-5; clone size: -; V gene: TRBV5-6; D gene: -; CDR3 DNA: TGTGCCAGCAGCTTGCTAAGTAGCAATCAGCCCCAGCATTTT; CDR3 protein: CASSLLSSNQPQHF
CDR3 length: 16; J gene: TRBJ2-2; clone size: -; V gene: TRBV3-1/TRBV3-2; D gene: -; CDR3 DNA: TGTGCCAGCAGCCAAGTACCAGCGTCGAACACCGGGGAGCTGTTTTTT; CDR3 protein: CASSQVPASNTGELFF
CDR3 length: 16; J gene: TRBJ1-1; clone size: -; V gene: TRBV7-9; D gene: TRBD1; CDR3 DNA: TGTGCCAGCAGCTCGCCTAGACAGGGACCGAAACACGAAGCTTTCTTT; CDR3 protein: CASSSPRQGPKHEAFF
CDR3 length: 14; J gene: TRBJ1-2; clone size: -; V gene: TRBV27; D gene: -; CDR3 DNA: TGTGCCAGCAGACCGGCGGGCGGGGGGCTTGGCTACACCTTC; CDR3 protein: CASRPAGGGLGYTF
CDR3 length: 17; J gene: TRBJ1-2; clone size: -; V gene: TRBV5-1; D gene: -; CDR3 DNA: TGCGCCAGCAGCCCGGACGGGGGGCTCGGGAGCTACTCGGGCTACACCTTC; CDR3 protein: CASSPDGGLGSYSGYTF
CDR3 length: 15; J gene: TRBJ2-1; clone size: once; V gene: TRBV7-3; D gene: TRBD2; CDR3 DNA: TGTGCCAGCAGCTTATCTCTAGCGGGTTACAATGAGCAGTTCTTC; CDR3 protein: CASSLSLAGYNEQFF
CDR3 length: 13; J gene: TRBJ1-2; clone size: -; V gene: TRBV29-1; D gene: TRBD1; CDR3 DNA: TGCAGCGTCTGGACAGGGGGACACTATGGCTACACCTTC; CDR3 protein: CSVWTGGHYGYTF
CDR3 length: 18; J gene: TRBJ1-5; clone size: -; V gene: TRBV18; D gene: TRBD1; CDR3 DNA: TGTGCCAGCTCAAATCAGGGGGCCGGCCACTATAGCAATCAGCCCCAGCATTTT; CDR3 protein: CASSNQGAGHYSNQPQHF
CDR3 length: 15; J gene: TRBJ2-7; clone size: -; V gene: TRBV7-2; D gene: TRBD2; CDR3 DNA: TGTGCCAGCAGCTTAGGGGGACTAGCGGGGCTCGAGCAGTACTTC; CDR3 protein: CASSLGGLAGLEQYF
CDR3 length: 15; J gene: TRBJ1-5; clone size: -; V gene: TRBV27; D gene: -; CDR3 DNA: TGTGCCAGCAGTGGGGCGGGGGGCGGCGGTCAGCCCCAGCATTTT; CDR3 protein: CASSGAGGGGQPQHF
CDR3 length: 15; J gene: TRBJ2-3; clone size: -; V gene: TRBV27; D gene: -; CDR3 DNA: TGTGCCAGCAGTCCTCCTGGGACTTTGACAGATACGCAGTATTTT; CDR3 protein: CASSPPGTLTDTQYF
CDR3 length: 13; J gene: TRBJ1-3; clone size: -; V gene: TRBV28; D gene: TRBD1; CDR3 DNA: TGTGCCAGCCGGGACAGGGCTGCGGACACCATATATTTT; CDR3 protein: CASRDRAADTIYF
CDR3 length: 13; J gene: TRBJ1-2; clone size: once; V gene: TRBV6-5; D gene: -; CDR3 DNA: TGTGCCGTCTCTCGGGGAGGAGTCTATGGCTACACCTTC; CDR3 protein: CAVSRGGVYGYTF
CDR3 length: 15; J gene: TRBJ1-1; clone size: -; V gene: TRBV19; D gene: -; CDR3 DNA: TGTGCCAGTAGTTCCCCCGCGGAGGCGAACACTGAAGCTTTCTTT; CDR3 protein: CASSSPAEANTEAFF
CDR3 length: 16; J gene: TRBJ2-2; clone size: -; V gene: TRBV15; D gene: TRBD1; CDR3 DNA: TGTGCCACCAGCAGGCAACAGGGGGGACGCACCGGGGAGCTGTTTTTT; CDR3 protein: CATSRQQGGRTGELFF
CDR3 length: 16; J gene: TRBJ2-2; clone size: -; V gene: TRBV5-1; D gene: TRBD1; CDR3 DNA: TGCGCCAGCAGTCTGGCGGGACAGGTCGACACCGGGGAGCTGTTTTTT; CDR3 protein: CASSLAGQVDTGELFF
CDR3 length: 12; J gene: TRBJ1-1; clone size: once; V gene: TRBV12-3/TRBV12-4; D gene: TRBD1; CDR3 DNA: TGTGCCAGCAGAGAGACAGGGTTCAAAGCTTTCTTT; CDR3 protein: CASRETGFKAFF
CDR3 length: 12; J gene: TRBJ1-4; clone size: once; V gene: TRBV12-3/TRBV12-4; D gene: -; CDR3 DNA: TGTGCCAGCAGTTTTGGAGGCGAAAAACTGTTTTTT; CDR3 protein: CASSFGGEKLFF
CDR3 length: 16; J gene: TRBJ2-1; clone size: once; V gene: TRBV27; D gene: TRBD2; CDR3 DNA: TGTGCCAGCAGTTCACCTAGCGGGGGCCAGGGGAATGAGCAGTTCTTC; CDR3 protein: CASSSPSGGQGNEQFF
CDR3 length: 14; J gene: TRBJ1-2; clone size: -; V gene: TRBV5-6; D gene: TRBD1; CDR3 DNA: TGTGCCAGCAGCTCGGGACAGGAGGGCTTAGGCTACACCTTC; CDR3 protein: CASSSGQEGLGYTF
CDR3 length: 13; J gene: TRBJ2-1; clone size: -; V gene: TRBV27; D gene: TRBD1; CDR3 DNA: TGTGCCAGCAGCTGGACAGGGACCAATGAGCAGTTCTTC; CDR3 protein: CASSWTGTNEQFF
CDR3 length: 13; J gene: TRBJ1-1; clone size: -; V gene: TRBV13; D gene: -; CDR3 DNA: TGTGCCAGCAGGCCCAGATCCTACACTGAAGCTTTCTTT; CDR3 protein: CASRPRSYTEAFF
CDR3 length: 16; J gene: TRBJ1-2; clone size: -; V gene: TRBV4-1; D gene: TRBD1; CDR3 DNA: TGCGCCAGCAGCCCAAGCGGGACAGGGGATAACTATGGCTACACCTTC; CDR3 protein: CASSPSGTGDNYGYTF
CDR3 length: 14; J gene: TRBJ1-1; clone size: once; V gene: TRBV7-8; D gene: -; CDR3 DNA: TGTGCCAGCAGCTGGGGCGGGGGGGCTACTGAAGCTTTCTTT; CDR3 protein: CASSWGGGATEAFF
CDR3 length: 12; J gene: TRBJ1-6; clone size: once; V gene: TRBV5-6; D gene: -; CDR3 DNA: TGTGCCAGCAGCTTGCGGGATTCACCCCTCCACTTT; CDR3 protein: CASSLRDSPLHF
CDR3 length: 15; J gene: TRBJ2-3; clone size: -; V gene: TRBV19; D gene: TRBD1; CDR3 DNA: TGTGCCAGTAGTATAAAGACAGGGAGCGTGTATACGCAGTATTTT; CDR3 protein: CASSIKTGSVYTQYF
CDR3 length: 19; J gene: TRBJ2-6; clone size: -; V gene: TRBV7-9; D gene: TRBD1; CDR3 DNA: TGTGCCAGCAGCTTCATCTCCGGGACAGGGGTTACTGGGGCCAACGTCCTGACTTTC; CDR3 protein: CASSFISGTGVTGANVLTF
CDR3 length: 13; J gene: TRBJ1-5; clone size: -; V gene: TRBV6-5; D gene: -; CDR3 DNA: TGTGCCAGCACCAGGGGTCTCGGTCAGCCCCAGCATTTT; CDR3 protein: CASTRGLGQPQHF
CDR3 length: 15; J gene: TRBJ2-6; clone size: -; V gene: TRBV6-1; D gene: -; CDR3 DNA: TGTGCCAGCAGTGAATCTCAGTCTGGGGCCAACGTCCTGACTTTC; CDR3 protein: CASSESQSGANVLTF
CDR3 length: 13; J gene: TRBJ2-7; clone size: -; V gene: TRBV7-8; D gene: -; CDR3 DNA: TGTGCCAGCAGTCATAACCCGGGGTACGAGCAGTACTTC; CDR3 protein: CASSHNPGYEQYF
CDR3 length: 15; J gene: TRBJ1-2; clone size: -; V gene: TRBV4-3; D gene: TRBD1; CDR3 DNA: TGCGCCAGCAGCCTCGTGCGGGACAGCGAGTATGGCTACACCTTC; CDR3 protein: CASSLVRDSEYGYTF
CDR3 length: 18; J gene: TRBJ1-3; clone size: -; V gene: TRBV18; D gene: -; CDR3 DNA: TGTGCCAGCTCACCAAGCTCCGAGGGAACGCTCTCTGGAAACACCATATATTTT; CDR3 protein: CASSPSSEGTLSGNTIYF
CDR3 length: 16; J gene: TRBJ2-2; clone size: -; V gene: TRBV18; D gene: -; CDR3 DNA: TGTGCCAGCTCACCACAGAGGGATAGGAACACCGGGGAGCTGTTTTTT; CDR3 protein: CASSPQRDRNTGELFF
CDR3 length: 13; J gene: TRBJ1-2; clone size: -; V gene: TRBV5-1; D gene: -; CDR3 DNA: TGCGCCAGCAGCCCGGGGGGGGGCTATGGCTACACCTTC; CDR3 protein: CASSPGGGYGYTF
CDR3 length: 17; J gene: TRBJ1-6; clone size: -; V gene: TRBV14; D gene: -; CDR3 DNA: TGTGCCAGCAGCCAAGATTATGGAGGGGTCCGGTCATCACCCCTCCACTTT; CDR3 protein: CASSQDYGGVRSSPLHF
CDR3 length: 13; J gene: TRBJ1-3; clone size: once; V gene: TRBV6-5; D gene: -; CDR3 DNA: TGTGCCAGCACTACGGGATCTGGAAACACCATATATTTT; CDR3 protein: CASTTGSGNTIYF
CDR3 length: 16; J gene: TRBJ2-5; clone size: -; V gene: TRBV7-3; D gene: TRBD2; CDR3 DNA: TGTGCCAGCAGCGTTGGACTAGCGGGGGATGTGGAGACCCAGTACTTC; CDR3 protein: CASSVGLAGDVETQYF
CDR3 length: 15; J gene: TRBJ1-6; clone size: -; V gene: TRBV7-2; D gene: TRBD1; CDR3 DNA: TGTGCCAGCAGCCCGGGACAGGGGTTGAGTTCACCCCTCCACTTT; CDR3 protein: CASSPGQGLSSPLHF
CDR3 length: 16; J gene: TRBJ1-6; clone size: -; V gene: TRBV19; D gene: -; CDR3 DNA: TGTGCCAGTAGTCCAACAGGGCGCTCCTATAATTCACCCCTCCACTTT; CDR3 protein: CASSPTGRSYNSPLHF
CDR3 length: 16; J gene: TRBJ2-2; clone size: -; V gene: TRBV24-1; D gene: TRBD1; CDR3 DNA: TGTGCCACCAGTGACACCAGACAGGGGGTCACCGGGGAGCTGTTTTTT; CDR3 protein: CATSDTRQGVTGELFF
CDR3 length: 18; J gene: TRBJ1-1; clone size: -; V gene: TRBV18; D gene: TRBD1; CDR3 DNA: TGTGCCAGCTCAGAGACCGGGACAGTCGGGTCCCTGAACACTGAAGCTTTCTTT; CDR3 protein: CASSETGTVGSLNTEAFF
CDR3 length: 12; J gene: TRBJ1-2; clone size: -; V gene: TRBV12-3/TRBV12-4; D gene: TRBD1; CDR3 DNA: TGTGCCAGCACCAGACAGGGGGCTGGCTACACCTTC; CDR3 protein: CASTRQGAGYTF
CDR3 length: 11; J gene: TRBJ1-2; clone size: -; V gene: TRBV12-3/TRBV12-4; D gene: -; CDR3 DNA: TGTGCCAGCAGTTTACGAGGAGGCTACACCTTC; CDR3 protein: CASSLRGGYTF
CDR3 length: 13; J gene: TRBJ1-1; clone size: -; V gene: TRBV6-2/TRBV6-3; D gene: -; CDR3 DNA: TGTGCCAGCAGCTATGATCCGAAACTCCAAGCTTTCTTT; CDR3 protein: CASSYDPKLQAFF
CDR3 length: 14; J gene: TRBJ1-1; clone size: -; V gene: TRBV7-2; D gene: TRBD1; CDR3 DNA: TGTGCCAGCAGCCCTGGGACAGGGTTAACTGAAGCTTTCTTT; CDR3 protein: CASSPGTGLTEAFF
CDR3 length: 16; J gene: TRBJ2-3; clone size: -; V gene: TRBV9; D gene: TRBD2; CDR3 DNA: TGTGCCAGCAGCCCACCGGGACTAGCGGGCCAAGATACGCAGTATTTT; CDR3 protein: CASSPPGLAGQDTQYF
CDR3 length: 14; J gene: TRBJ1-4; clone size: -; V gene: TRBV3-1/TRBV3-2; D gene: -; CDR3 DNA: TGTGCCAGCAGCCAAAGGTCGGGAAATGAAAAACTGTTTTTT; CDR3 protein: CASSQRSGNEKLFF
CDR3 length: 15; J gene: TRBJ1-5; clone size: -; V gene: TRBV28; D gene: -; CDR3 DNA: TGTGCCAGCACCTACCTCTCCGTCAGCAATCAGCCCCAGCATTTT; CDR3 protein: CASTYLSVSNQPQHF
CDR3 length: 15; J gene: TRBJ2-7; clone size: -; V gene: TRBV5-1; D gene: TRBD2; CDR3 DNA: TGCGCCAGCAGCTCGGGAAGAGGGAGGGGCTACGAGCAGTACTTC; CDR3 protein: CASSSGRGRGYEQYF
CDR3 length: 13; J gene: TRBJ1-1; clone size: -; V gene: TRBV7-9; D gene: -; CDR3 DNA: TGTGCCAGCAGCTTAGTAAGGGGGACAGAAGCTTTCTTT; CDR3 protein: CASSLVRGTEAFF
CDR3 length: 14; J gene: TRBJ1-6; clone size: -; V gene: TRBV27; D gene: TRBD1; CDR3 DNA: TGTGCCAGCAGTTTAGGGACAGGAGCTTCACCCCTCCACTTT; CDR3 protein: CASSLGTGASPLHF
CDR3 length: 14; J gene: TRBJ1-2; clone size: once; V gene: TRBV7-2; D gene: TRBD1; CDR3 DNA: TGTGCCAGCAGACCTAACAGGGGGGGCTATGGCTACACCTTC; CDR3 protein: CASRPNRGGYGYTF